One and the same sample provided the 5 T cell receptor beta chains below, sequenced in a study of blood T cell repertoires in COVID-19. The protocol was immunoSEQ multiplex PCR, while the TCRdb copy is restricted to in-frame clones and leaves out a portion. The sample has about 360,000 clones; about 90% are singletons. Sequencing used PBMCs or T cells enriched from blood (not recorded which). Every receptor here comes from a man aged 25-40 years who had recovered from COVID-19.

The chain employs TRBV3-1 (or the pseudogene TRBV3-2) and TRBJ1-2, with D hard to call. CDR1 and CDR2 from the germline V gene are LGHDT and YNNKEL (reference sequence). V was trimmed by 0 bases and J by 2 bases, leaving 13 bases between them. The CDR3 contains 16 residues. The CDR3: CASSQEFGGLNYGYTF. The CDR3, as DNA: TGTGCCAGCAGCCAAGAATTCGGTGGACTGAACTATGGCTACACCTTC.

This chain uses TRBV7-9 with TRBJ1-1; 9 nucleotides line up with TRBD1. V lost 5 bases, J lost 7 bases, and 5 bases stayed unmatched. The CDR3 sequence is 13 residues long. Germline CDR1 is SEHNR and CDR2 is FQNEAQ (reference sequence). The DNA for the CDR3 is TGTGCCAGCAGCCCGGGACAGGGCAATGAAGCTTTCTTT. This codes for CASSPGQGNEAFF.

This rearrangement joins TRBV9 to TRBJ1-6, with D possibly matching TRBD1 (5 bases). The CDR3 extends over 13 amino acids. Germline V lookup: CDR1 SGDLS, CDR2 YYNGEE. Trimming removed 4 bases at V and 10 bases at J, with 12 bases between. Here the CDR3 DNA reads TGTGCCAGCAGCTCGGGGGAGAGGTCACCCCTCCACTTT. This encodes CASSSGERSPLHF.

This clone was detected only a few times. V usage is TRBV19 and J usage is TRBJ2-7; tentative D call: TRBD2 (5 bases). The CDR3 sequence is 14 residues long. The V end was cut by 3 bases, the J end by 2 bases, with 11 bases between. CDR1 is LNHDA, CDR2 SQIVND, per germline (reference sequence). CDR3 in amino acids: CASSIRDGAYEQYF. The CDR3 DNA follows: TGTGCCAGTAGTATCCGGGATGGGGCCTACGAGCAGTACTTC.

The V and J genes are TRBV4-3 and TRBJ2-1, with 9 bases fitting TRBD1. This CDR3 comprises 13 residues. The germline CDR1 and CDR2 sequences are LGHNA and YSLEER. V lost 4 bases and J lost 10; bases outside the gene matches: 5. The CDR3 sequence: CASSPGTGREQFF. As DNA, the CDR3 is TGCGCCAGCAGCCCCGGGACAGGGAGGGAGCAGTTCTTC.